Following are 16 T cell receptor beta chains from one sample sequenced in a study of OX40 agonist ivuxolimab in advanced cancers. The table came from immunoSEQ multiplex PCR; TCRdb's copy has only in-frame clones and leaves some out. The sample records around 70,000 clones, 65% to 90% being singletons. This material consisted of CD4+ or CD8+ T cells sorted from blood, taken in a trial of the OX40 agonist ivuxolimab. Receptor source: an adult with an advanced solid tumor such as melanoma, head and neck, liver or kidney cancer.

The gene calls are TRBV6-6 and TRBJ2-7; TRBD2 might be the D (5 bases). V lost 5 bases to trimming and J lost 2 bases, with 13 bases between them. The CDR3 runs 14 residues. Germline V gene lookup returns CDR1 MNHNY and CDR2 SVGAGI (reference sequence). CDR3 sequence: CASSGPGKTYEQYF. The CDR3 DNA reads as TGTGCCAGCAGTGGGCCCGGGAAAACCTACGAGCAGTACTTC.

The CDR3 coding sequence is TGCGCCAGCAGCTTGAATCCCAGGGGCAATGAGCAGTTCTTC. It yields the protein CASSLNPRGNEQFF. The chain is built from TRBV5-1 and TRBJ2-1, with a possible D match to TRBD1 (6 bases). Trimming took 1 base from V and 6 from J, leaving 11 bases between them. Germline loops: CDR1 SGHRS, CDR2 YFSETQ. The CDR3 is made up of 14 amino acids.

This clone appeared once. The chain employs TRBV18 and TRBJ2-5; either TRBD1 or TRBD2 may fit D (5 bases each). The CDR3 runs to 15 residues. Trimming removed 4 bases from V and 2 bases from J, with 14 bases in between. In germline, CDR1 is KGHSH, CDR2 LQKENI. CDR3 nucleotides: TGTGCCAGCTCACTCCAGGGACGGGGACAAGAGACCCAGTACTTC. It is translated as CASSLQGRGQETQYF. Together with reference TRBV18 and TRBJ2-5, the CDR3 gives the full variable domain: NAGVMQNPRHLVRRRGQEARLRCSPMKGHSHVYWYRQLPEEGLKFMVYLQKENIIDESGMPKERFSAEFPKEGPSILRIQQVVRGDSAAYFCASSLQGRGQETQYFGPGTRLLVL.

The chain recombines TRBV4-3 with TRBJ2-7; D perhaps matches TRBD2 (5 bases). Germline assignment: CDR1 LGHNA and CDR2 YSLEER. Trimming stripped 0 bases from V and 4 bases from J, with 13 bases between. The CDR3 contains 15 residues. The CDR3 loop reads CASSQETSVRYEQYF. CDR3 in DNA: TGCGCCAGCAGCCAAGAAACTAGTGTGAGGTACGAGCAGTACTTC.

The J gene is TRBJ2-2, the V gene TRBV6-1; D is possibly TRBD1 or TRBD2 (5 bases each). The V gene's germline CDR1 is MNHNS and CDR2 SASEGT. The CDR3 consists of 13 residues. The V end was cut by 10 bases, the J end by 6 bases, with 15 bases between. DNA for the CDR3: TGTGCCATCACAGGATCGAGGGCCGGGGAGCTGTTTTTT. Amino acid sequence: CAITGSRAGELFF.

This sequence joins TRBV27 and TRBJ2-7; TRBD1 agrees at 9 bases. Germline V gene data show CDR1 as MNHEY and CDR2 as SMNVEV (reference sequence). This CDR3 comprises 16 residues. The J segment lost 2 bases and the V segment lost 5 bases, leaving 10 bases of the junction unmatched. The CDR3 region is CASSPGTGQSTYEQYF. The CDR3, as DNA: TGTGCCAGCAGTCCGGGGACAGGGCAGTCCACCTACGAGCAGTACTTC.

The CDR3: CASSLDRLGQFF. DNA for the CDR3: TGTGCCAGCAGTTTGGACAGATTAGGGCAGTTCTTC. V gene TRBV28 combines with J gene TRBJ2-1, with D tentatively TRBD1 (6 bases). Per the germline V gene, CDR1 is MDHEN and CDR2 is SYDVKM. V was pared by 3 bases and J by 12 bases, with 12 bases between. This CDR3 has 12 residues.

V usage is TRBV4-1 and J usage is TRBJ2-6; D is possibly TRBD1 or TRBD2 (6 bases each). Trimming removed 0 bases at V and 1 base at J, with 22 bases between. Germline CDR1 MGHRA, CDR2 YSYEKL. The CDR3 covers 21 residues. As DNA, the CDR3 is TGCGCCAGCAGCCAAGAGCCAGTAACCGGGACGGGGGCATCTGGGGCCAACGTCCTGACTTTC. This gives the protein CASSQEPVTGTGASGANVLTF.

V and J are TRBV5-4 and TRBJ1-3, with 7 bases identical to TRBD1. Germline-derived CDR1 and CDR2 are SGHNT and YYREEE (reference sequence). The CDR3 spans 16 residues. Trimming at V came to 2 bases and at J to 2 bases, leaving 7 bases not matched to a gene. CDR3 nucleotide sequence: TGTGCCAGCAGCTTCGCAGGGGGGACTGCTGGAAACACCATATATTTT. It is translated as CASSFAGGTAGNTIYF.

This chain links TRBV27 with TRBJ1-1, with a tentative D call TRBD1 (6 bases). The CDR3 runs 13 residues. Germline CDR1 MNHEY, CDR2 SMNVEV (reference sequence). Trimming took 3 bases from V and 6 from J, leaving 11 bases between them. CDR3 residues: CASSFQDRAEAFF. The DNA of the CDR3 is TGTGCCAGCAGTTTTCAGGACAGAGCTGAAGCTTTCTTT.

The CDR3 sequence: CASSFGQEPNEKLFF. In nucleotides, the CDR3 is TGTGCCAGCAGTTTCGGGCAGGAACCTAATGAAAAACTGTTTTTT. The chain couples TRBV28 to TRBJ1-4; D gene unclear. This CDR3 is built from 15 residues. Trimming shortened V by 3 bases and J by 3 bases, and 11 bases separated the two germline ends. Germline CDR1 and CDR2: MDHEN and SYDVKM.

The chain has TRBV6-4 and TRBJ2-7; D remains ambiguous. The ends were cut back, 7 bases at V and 4 bases at J, with 11 bases in the middle. CDR1 is MRHNA, CDR2 SNTAGT, per germline. This CDR3 has 12 residues. In DNA, the CDR3 is TGTGCCAGCAAGTCCCATTCGTACGAGCAGTACTTC. This sequence encodes CASKSHSYEQYF.

This clone was found once. The chain is built from TRBV28 and TRBJ2-7; TRBD2 might be the D (6 bases). CDR3 length equals 13 residues. V shed 6 bases and J shed 0 bases, with 9 bases lying between them. Germline V lookup: CDR1 MDHEN, CDR2 SYDVKM. CDR3 sequence (DNA): TGTGCCAGCAGGACCGGGGGCTCCTACGAGCAGTACTTC. This codes for CASRTGGSYEQYF. Full variable domain (rest looked up from reference TRBV28 and TRBJ2-7): DVKVTQSSRYLVKRTGEKVFLECVQDMDHENMFWYRQDPGLGLRLIYFSYDVKMKEKGDIPEGYSVSREKKERFSLILESASTNQTSMYLCASRTGGSYEQYFGPGTRLTVT.

A word on this clone: One end of the junction fails to match germline, which may point to a read error. The rearrangement uses TRBV27 and TRBJ2-7; the match to TRBD2 covers 9 bases. The length of the CDR3 is 14 residues. The germline V gene encodes CDR1 MNHEY and CDR2 SMNVEV (reference sequence). CDR3 coding DNA: TGTGCCAGCAGTTTTCGGTCTAGCGGGACGGGGGAACACTTC. This codes for CASSFRSSGTGEHF.

The chain uses TRBV2 and TRBJ2-3; 7 nucleotides agree with TRBD2. The germline CDR1 and CDR2 sequences are SNHLY and FYNNEI. After removal of 6 bases from V and 3 bases from J, the junction contained 9 bases not matched to a gene. The CDR3 sequence is 15 residues long. DNA of the CDR3: TGTGCCAGCAGGGGGCGGGGGACCTTTACAGATACGCAGTATTTT. Translation: CASRGRGTFTDTQYF.

The J gene is TRBJ2-1, the V gene TRBV7-9; D is perhaps TRBD2 (5 bases). The germline gives CDR1 SEHNR, CDR2 FQNEAQ (reference sequence). V was clipped by 5 bases and J by 6 bases, with 14 bases between them. The CDR3 has 14 amino acids. As DNA, the CDR3 is TGTGCCAGCAGCCAACGGAGTAGCGCCAATGAGCAGTTCTTC. Its translation: CASSQRSSANEQFF.